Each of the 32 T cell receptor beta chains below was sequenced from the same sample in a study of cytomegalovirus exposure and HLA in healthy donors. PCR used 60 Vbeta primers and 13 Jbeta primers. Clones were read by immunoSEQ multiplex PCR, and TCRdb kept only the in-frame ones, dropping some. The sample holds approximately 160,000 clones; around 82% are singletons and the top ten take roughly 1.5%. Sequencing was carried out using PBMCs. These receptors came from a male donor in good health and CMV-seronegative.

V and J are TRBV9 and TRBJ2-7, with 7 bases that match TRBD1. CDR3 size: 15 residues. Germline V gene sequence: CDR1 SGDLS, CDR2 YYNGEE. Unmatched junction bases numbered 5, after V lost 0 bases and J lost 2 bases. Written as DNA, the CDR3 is TGTGCCAGCAGCGTAGGGATAGGGGGCGCCTACGAGCAGTACTTC. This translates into CASSVGIGGAYEQYF.

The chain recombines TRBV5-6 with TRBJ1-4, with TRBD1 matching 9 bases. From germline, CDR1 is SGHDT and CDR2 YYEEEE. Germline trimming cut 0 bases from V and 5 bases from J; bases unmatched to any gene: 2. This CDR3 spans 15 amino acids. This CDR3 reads CASSLETGGNEKLFF. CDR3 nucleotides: TGTGCCAGCAGCTTGGAGACAGGGGGAAATGAAAAACTGTTTTTT.

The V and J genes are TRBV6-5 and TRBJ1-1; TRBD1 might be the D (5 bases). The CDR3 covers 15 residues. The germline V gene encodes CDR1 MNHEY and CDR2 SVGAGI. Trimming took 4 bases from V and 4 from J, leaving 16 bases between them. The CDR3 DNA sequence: TGTGCCAGCAGTTTACCAGGGCTCGGGCGCACTGAAGCTTTCTTT. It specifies CASSLPGLGRTEAFF.

In nucleotides, the CDR3 is TGTGCCAGTAGTTCTGCGGCCTACGAGCAGTACTTC. Amino acid sequence: CASSSAAYEQYF. The gene calls are TRBV19 and TRBJ2-7; D is ambiguous. Germline V gene sequence: CDR1 LNHDA, CDR2 SQIVND (reference sequence). The CDR3 spans 12 residues. The V and J ends lost 5 bases and 2 bases respectively, with 7 bases between them.

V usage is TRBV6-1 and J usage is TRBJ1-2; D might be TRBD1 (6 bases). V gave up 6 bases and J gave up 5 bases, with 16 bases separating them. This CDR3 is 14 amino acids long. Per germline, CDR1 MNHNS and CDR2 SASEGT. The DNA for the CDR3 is TGTGCCAGCAGAGTACCAGGGGTTCGGTATGGCTACACCTTC. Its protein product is CASRVPGVRYGYTF.

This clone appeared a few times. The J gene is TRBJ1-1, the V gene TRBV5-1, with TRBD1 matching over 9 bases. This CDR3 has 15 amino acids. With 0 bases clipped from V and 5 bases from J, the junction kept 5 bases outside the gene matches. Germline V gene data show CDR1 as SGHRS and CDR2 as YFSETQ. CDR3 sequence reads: CASSLEGQGLTEAFF. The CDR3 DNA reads TGCGCCAGCAGCTTGGAAGGACAGGGGTTAACTGAAGCTTTCTTT.

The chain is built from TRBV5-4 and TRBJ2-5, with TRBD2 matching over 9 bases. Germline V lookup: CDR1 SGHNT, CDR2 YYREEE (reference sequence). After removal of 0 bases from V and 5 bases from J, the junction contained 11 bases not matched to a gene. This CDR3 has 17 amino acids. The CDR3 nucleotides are TGTGCCAGCAGCTTGGCCAGGGCGGGGGGGCCCGTTGAGACCCAGTACTTC. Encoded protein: CASSLARAGGPVETQYF.

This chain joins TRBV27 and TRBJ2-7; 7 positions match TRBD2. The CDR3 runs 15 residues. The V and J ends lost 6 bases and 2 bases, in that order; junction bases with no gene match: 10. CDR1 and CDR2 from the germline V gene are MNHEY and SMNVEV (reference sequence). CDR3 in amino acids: CASRTGTTNTYEQYF. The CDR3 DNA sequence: TGTGCCAGCAGAACCGGGACTACCAATACCTACGAGCAGTACTTC.

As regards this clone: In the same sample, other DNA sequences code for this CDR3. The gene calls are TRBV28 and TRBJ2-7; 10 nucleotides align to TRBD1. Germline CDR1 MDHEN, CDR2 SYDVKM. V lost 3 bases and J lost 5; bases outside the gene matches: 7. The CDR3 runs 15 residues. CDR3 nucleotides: TGTGCCAGCAGTTTTACCCGGGACAGGGGTCACGAGCAGTACTTC. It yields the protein CASSFTRDRGHEQYF.

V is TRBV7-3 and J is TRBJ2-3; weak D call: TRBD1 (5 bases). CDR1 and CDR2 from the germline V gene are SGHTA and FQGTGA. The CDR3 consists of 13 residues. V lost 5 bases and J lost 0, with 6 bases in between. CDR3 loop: CASSRQSTDTQYF. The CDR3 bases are TGTGCCAGCAGCAGACAGAGCACAGATACGCAGTATTTT.

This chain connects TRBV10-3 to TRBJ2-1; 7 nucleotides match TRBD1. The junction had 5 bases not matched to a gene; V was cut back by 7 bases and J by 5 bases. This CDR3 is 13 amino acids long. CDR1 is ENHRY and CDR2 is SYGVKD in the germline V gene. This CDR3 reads CAINTDRNNEQFF. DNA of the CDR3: TGTGCCATCAACACGGACAGGAACAATGAGCAGTTCTTC.

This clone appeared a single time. CDR3 bases: TGTGCCAGCTCACCTCAACAGGGGGGTGAAGCTTTCTTT. Encoded protein: CASSPQQGGEAFF. The chain combines TRBV18 with TRBJ1-1, with 8 bases matching TRBD1. Germline CDR1 and CDR2: KGHSH and LQKENI. V lost 3 bases, J lost 7 bases, and 4 bases stayed unmatched. The CDR3 length is 13 residues.

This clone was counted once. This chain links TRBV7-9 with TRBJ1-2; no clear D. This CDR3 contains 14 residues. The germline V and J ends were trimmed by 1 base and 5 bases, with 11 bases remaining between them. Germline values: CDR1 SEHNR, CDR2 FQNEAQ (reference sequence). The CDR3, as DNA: TGTGCCAGCAGCTTAGTGTTGGGAGGATATGGCTACACCTTC. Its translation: CASSLVLGGYGYTF.

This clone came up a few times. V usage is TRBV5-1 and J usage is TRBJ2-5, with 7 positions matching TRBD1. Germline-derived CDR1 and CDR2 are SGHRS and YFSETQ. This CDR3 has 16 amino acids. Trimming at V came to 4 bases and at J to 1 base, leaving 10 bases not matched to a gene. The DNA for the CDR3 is TGCGCCAGCAGCCGGACAGGATCAAAAGGCCAAGAGACCCAGTACTTC. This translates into CASSRTGSKGQETQYF. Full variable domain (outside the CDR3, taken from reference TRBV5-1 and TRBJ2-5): KAGVTQTPRYLIKTRGQQVTLSCSPISGHRSVSWYQQTPGQGLQFLFEYFSETQRNKGNFPGRFSGRQFSNSRSEMNVSTLELGDSALYLCASSRTGSKGQETQYFGPGTRLLVL.

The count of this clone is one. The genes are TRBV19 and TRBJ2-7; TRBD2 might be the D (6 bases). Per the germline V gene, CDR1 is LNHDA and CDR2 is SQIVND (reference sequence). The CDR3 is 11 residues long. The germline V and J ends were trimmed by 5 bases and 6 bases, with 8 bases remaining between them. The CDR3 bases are TGTGCCAGTAGTTCGGGGGTCGAGCAGTACTTC. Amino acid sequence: CASSSGVEQYF. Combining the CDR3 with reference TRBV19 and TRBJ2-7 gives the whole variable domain DGGITQSPKYLFRKEGQNVTLSCEQNLNHDAMYWYRQDPGQGLRLIYYSQIVNDFQKGDIAEGYSVSREKKESFPLTVTSAQKNPTAFYLCASSSGVEQYFGPGTRLTVT.

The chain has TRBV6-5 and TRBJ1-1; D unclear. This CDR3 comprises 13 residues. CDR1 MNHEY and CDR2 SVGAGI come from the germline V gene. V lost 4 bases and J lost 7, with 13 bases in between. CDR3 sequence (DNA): TGTGCCAGCAGTTTGTCAGGAGGTCTTGAAGCTTTCTTT. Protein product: CASSLSGGLEAFF.

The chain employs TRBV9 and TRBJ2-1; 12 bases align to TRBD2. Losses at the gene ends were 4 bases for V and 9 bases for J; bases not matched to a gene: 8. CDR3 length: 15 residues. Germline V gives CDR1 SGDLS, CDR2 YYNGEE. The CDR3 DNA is TGTGCCAGCAGCTTCGGACTAGCGGGGAGCGTTGAGCAGTTCTTC. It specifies CASSFGLAGSVEQFF.

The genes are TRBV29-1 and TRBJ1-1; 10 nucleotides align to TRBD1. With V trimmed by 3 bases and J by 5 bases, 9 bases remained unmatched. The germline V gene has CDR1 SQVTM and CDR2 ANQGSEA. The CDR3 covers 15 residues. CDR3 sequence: CSVDGTGVGGTEAFF. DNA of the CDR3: TGCAGCGTTGATGGGACAGGGGTCGGGGGGACTGAAGCTTTCTTT.

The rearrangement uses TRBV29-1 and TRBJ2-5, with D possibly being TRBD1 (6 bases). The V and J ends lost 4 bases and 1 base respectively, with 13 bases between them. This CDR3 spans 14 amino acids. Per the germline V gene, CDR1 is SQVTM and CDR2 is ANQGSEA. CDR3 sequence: CSVAPRGPQETQYF. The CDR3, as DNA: TGCAGCGTTGCTCCCAGGGGCCCCCAAGAGACCCAGTACTTC.

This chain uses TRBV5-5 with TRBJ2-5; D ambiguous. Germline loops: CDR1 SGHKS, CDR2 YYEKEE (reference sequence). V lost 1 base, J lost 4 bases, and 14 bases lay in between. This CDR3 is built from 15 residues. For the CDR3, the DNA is TGTGCCAGCAGCTTGACGGGTCTTACGGGAGAGACCCAGTACTTC. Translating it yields CASSLTGLTGETQYF.

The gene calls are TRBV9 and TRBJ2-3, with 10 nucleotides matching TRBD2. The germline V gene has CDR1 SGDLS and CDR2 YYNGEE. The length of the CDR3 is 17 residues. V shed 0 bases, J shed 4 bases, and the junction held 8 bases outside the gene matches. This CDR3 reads CASSVEPSGSAADTQYF. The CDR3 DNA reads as TGTGCCAGCAGCGTAGAGCCTAGCGGGAGTGCGGCAGATACGCAGTATTTT.

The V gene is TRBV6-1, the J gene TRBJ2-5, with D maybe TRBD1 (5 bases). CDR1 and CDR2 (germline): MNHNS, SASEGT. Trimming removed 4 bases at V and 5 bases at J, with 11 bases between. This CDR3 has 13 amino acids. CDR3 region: CASSARVGETQYF. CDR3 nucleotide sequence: TGTGCCAGCAGTGCCAGGGTTGGGGAGACCCAGTACTTC.

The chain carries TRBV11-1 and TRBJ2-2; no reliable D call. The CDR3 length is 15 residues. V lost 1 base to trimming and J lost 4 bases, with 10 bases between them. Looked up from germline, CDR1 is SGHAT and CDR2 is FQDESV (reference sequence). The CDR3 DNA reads TGTGCCAGCAGCTTAGGCGTCGTGGTCACCGGGGAGCTGTTTTTT. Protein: CASSLGVVVTGELFF.

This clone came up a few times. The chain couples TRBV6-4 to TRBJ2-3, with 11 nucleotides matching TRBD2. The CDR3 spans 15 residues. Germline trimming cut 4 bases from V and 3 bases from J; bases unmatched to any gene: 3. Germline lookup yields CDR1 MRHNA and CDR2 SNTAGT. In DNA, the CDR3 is TGTGCCAGCAGTGCCGGGACTAGCGGTACAGATACGCAGTATTTT. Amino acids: CASSAGTSGTDTQYF.

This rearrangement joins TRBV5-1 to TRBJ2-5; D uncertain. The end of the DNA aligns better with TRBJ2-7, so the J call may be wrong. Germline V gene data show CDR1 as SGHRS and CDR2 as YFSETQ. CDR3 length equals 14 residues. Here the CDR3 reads CASSLVSHSYEQYF. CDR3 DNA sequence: TGCGCCAGCAGCTTGGTTAGCCACTCCTACGAGCAGTACTTC.

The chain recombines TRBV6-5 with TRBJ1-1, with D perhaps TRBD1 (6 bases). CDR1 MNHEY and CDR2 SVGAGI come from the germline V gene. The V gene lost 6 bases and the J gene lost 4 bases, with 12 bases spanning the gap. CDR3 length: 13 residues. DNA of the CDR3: TGTGCCAGCAGGGCGAGGGGGGGCACTGAAGCTTTCTTT. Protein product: CASRARGGTEAFF.

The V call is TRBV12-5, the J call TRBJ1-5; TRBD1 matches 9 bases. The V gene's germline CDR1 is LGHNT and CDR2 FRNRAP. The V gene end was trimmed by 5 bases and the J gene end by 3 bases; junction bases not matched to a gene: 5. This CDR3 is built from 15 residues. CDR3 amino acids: CASGPWDRDNQPQHF. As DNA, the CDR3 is TGTGCTAGTGGTCCCTGGGACAGGGACAATCAGCCCCAGCATTTT. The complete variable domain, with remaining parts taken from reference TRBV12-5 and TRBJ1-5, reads DARVTQTPRHKVTEMGQEVTMRCQPILGHNTVFWYRQTMMQGLELLAYFRNRAPLDDSGMPKDRFSAEMPDATLATLKIQPSEPRDSAVYFCASGPWDRDNQPQHFGDGTRLSIL.

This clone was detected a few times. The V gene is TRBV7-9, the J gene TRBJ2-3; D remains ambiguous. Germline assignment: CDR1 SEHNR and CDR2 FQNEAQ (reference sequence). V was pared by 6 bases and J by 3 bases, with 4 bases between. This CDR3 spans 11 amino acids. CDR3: CASSPTDTQYF. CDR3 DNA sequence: TGTGCCAGCAGTCCGACAGATACGCAGTATTTT.

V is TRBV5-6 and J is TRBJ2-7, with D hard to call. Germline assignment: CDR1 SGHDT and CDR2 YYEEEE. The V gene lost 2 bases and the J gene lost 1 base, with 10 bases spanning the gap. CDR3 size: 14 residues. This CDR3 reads CASSLSAGSYEQYF. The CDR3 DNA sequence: TGTGCCAGCAGCTTAAGCGCCGGATCCTACGAGCAGTACTTC.

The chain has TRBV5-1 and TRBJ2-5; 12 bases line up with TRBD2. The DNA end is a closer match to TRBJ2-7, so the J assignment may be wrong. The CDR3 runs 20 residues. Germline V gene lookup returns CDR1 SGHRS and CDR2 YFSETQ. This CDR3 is CASSLPDRGRTSGKTYEQYF. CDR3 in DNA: TGCGCCAGCAGCCTCCCGGACAGGGGTAGGACTAGCGGGAAAACCTACGAGCAGTACTTC.

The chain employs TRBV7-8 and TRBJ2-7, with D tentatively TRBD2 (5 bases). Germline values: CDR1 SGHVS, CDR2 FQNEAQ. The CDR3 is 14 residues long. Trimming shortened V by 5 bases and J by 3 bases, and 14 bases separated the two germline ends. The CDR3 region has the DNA TGTGCCAGCAGCAGAGGTACGGGAAACTACGAGCAGTACTTC. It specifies CASSRGTGNYEQYF.

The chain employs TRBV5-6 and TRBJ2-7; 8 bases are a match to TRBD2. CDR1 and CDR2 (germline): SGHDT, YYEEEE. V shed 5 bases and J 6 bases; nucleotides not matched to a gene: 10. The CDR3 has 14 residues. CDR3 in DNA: TGTGCCAGCAGTAATAGACTAGCGATACCCGAGCAGTACTTC. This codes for CASSNRLAIPEQYF.